This passage covers 2 T cell receptor beta chains from one sample sequenced in a study of cytomegalovirus exposure and HLA in healthy donors. 13 Jbeta primers and 60 Vbeta primers were used for the PCR. Using immunoSEQ multiplex PCR, the repertoire was profiled, and TCRdb retains in-frame clones only, with some absent. The table lists some 170,000 clones, 60% to 85% of them singletons. The sample comprised PBMCs. These receptors originate from a man under 40 in good health and CMV-seropositive.

Here the CDR3 DNA reads TGTGCCAGCAGCTTATCCGGACTCCCCTACGAGCAGTACTTC. This gives the protein CASSLSGLPYEQYF. The rearrangement joins TRBV7-9 to TRBJ2-7; weak D call: TRBD2 (5 bases). The CDR3 totals 14 residues. V dropped 2 bases and J dropped 2 bases, with 10 bases sitting between them. From germline, CDR1 is SEHNR and CDR2 FQNEAQ (reference sequence).

The rearrangement uses TRBV29-1 and TRBJ2-5, with D possibly TRBD1 on 6 matching bases. The closer fit of TRBJ2-7 to the DNA end suggests the J call may be wrong. The germline V gene encodes CDR1 SQVTM and CDR2 ANQGSEA. The CDR3 length is 12 residues. CDR3 protein: CSVLWDTYEQYF. The DNA of the CDR3 is TGCAGCGTCCTGTGGGACACCTACGAGCAGTACTTC.